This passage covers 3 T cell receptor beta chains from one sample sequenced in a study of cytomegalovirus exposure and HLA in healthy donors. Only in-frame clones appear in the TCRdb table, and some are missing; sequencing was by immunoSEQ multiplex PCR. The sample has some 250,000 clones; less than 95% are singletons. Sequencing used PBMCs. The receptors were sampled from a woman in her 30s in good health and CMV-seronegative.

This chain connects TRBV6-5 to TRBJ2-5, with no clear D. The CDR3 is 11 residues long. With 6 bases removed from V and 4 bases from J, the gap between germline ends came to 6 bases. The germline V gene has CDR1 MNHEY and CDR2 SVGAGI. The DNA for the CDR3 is TGTGCCAGCAGCAATTCAGAGACCCAGTACTTC. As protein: CASSNSETQYF.

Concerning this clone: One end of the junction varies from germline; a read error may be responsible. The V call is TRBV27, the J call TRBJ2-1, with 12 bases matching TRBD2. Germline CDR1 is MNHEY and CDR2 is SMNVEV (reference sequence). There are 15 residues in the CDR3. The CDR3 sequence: CASSSGLAGYHEQFF. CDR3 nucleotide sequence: TGTGCCAGCAGTTCGGGACTAGCGGGCTACCATGAGCAGTTCTTC.

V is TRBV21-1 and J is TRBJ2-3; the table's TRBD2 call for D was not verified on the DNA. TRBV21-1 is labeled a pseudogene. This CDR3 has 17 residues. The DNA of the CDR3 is TGTGCCAGCAGCAAAGAGGGCGGGGGGCACGGCACAGATACGCAGTATTTT. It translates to CASSKEGGGHGTDTQYF.